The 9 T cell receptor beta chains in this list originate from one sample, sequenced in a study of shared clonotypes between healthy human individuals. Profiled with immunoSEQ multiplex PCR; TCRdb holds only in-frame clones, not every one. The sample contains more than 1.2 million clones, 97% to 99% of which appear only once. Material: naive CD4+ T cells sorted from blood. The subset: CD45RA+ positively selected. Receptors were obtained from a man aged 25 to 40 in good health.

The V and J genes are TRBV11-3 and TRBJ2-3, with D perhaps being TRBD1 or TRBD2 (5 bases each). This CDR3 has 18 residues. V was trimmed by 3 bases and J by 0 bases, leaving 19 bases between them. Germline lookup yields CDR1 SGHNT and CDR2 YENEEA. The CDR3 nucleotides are TGTGCCAGCAGCTTGGGCCTGCCGGGACCACCTAGCACAGATACGCAGTATTTT. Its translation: CASSLGLPGPPSTDTQYF.

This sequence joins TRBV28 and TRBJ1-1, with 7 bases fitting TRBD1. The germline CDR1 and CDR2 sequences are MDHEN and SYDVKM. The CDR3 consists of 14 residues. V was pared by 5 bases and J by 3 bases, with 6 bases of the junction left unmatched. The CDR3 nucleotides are TGTGCCAGCAGTAGAGGGGACAGATACACTGAAGCTTTCTTT. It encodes CASSRGDRYTEAFF.

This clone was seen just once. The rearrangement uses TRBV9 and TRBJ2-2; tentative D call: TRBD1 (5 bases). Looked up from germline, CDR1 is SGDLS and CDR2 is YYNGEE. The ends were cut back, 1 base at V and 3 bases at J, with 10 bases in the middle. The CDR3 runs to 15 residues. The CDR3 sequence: CASSVRGTDTGELFF. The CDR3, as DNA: TGTGCCAGCAGCGTAAGGGGAACGGACACCGGGGAGCTGTTTTTT.

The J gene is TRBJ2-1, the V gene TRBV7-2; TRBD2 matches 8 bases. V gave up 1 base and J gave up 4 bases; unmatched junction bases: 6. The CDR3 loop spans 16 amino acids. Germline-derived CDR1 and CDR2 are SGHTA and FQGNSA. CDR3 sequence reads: CASSLDGRALYNEQFF. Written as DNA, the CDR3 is TGTGCCAGCAGCTTAGACGGGAGGGCCCTTTACAATGAGCAGTTCTTC.

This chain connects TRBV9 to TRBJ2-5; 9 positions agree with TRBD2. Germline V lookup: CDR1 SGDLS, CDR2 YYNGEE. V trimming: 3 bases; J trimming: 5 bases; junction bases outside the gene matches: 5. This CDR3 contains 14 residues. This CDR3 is CASSEGTSFETQYF. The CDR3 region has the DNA TGTGCCAGCAGCGAGGGGACTAGCTTCGAGACCCAGTACTTC. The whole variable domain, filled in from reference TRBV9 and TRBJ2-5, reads DSGVTQTPKHLITATGQRVTLRCSPRSGDLSVYWYQQSLDQGLQFLIQYYNGEERAKGNILERFSAQQFPDLHSELNLSSLELGDSALYFCASSEGTSFETQYFGPGTRLLVL.

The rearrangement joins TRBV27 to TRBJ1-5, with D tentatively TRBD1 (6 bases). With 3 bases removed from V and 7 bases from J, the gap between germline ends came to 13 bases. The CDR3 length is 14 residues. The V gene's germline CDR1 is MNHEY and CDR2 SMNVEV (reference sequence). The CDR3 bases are TGTGCCAGCAGTTTGGAGGGGGATGCGCAGCCCCAGCATTTT. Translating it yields CASSLEGDAQPQHF.

CDR3 amino acids: CASSFGQGAAETQYF. CDR3 nucleotide sequence: TGTGCCAGCAGCTTCGGACAGGGGGCGGCGGAGACCCAGTACTTC. This chain joins TRBV7-9 and TRBJ2-5; 11 bases line up with TRBD1. The CDR3 has 15 residues. CDR1 SEHNR and CDR2 FQNEAQ come from the germline V gene (reference sequence). V was pared by 3 bases and J by 5 bases, with 5 bases of the junction left unmatched.

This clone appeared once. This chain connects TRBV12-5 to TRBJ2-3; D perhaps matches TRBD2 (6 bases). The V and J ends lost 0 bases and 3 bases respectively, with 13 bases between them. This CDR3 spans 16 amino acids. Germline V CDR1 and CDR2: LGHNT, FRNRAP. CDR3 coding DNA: TGTGCTAGTGGTTTGGTCGGGACGGGGGAGACAGATACGCAGTATTTT. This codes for CASGLVGTGETDTQYF.

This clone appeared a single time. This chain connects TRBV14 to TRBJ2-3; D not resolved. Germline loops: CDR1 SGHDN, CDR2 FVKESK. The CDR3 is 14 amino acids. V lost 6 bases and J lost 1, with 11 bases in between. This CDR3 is CASSLGTRTDTQYF. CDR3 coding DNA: TGTGCCAGCAGTCTAGGAACCCGCACAGATACGCAGTATTTT. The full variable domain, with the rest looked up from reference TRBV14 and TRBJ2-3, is EAGVTQFPSHSVIEKGQTVTLRCDPISGHDNLYWYRRVMGKEIKFLLHFVKESKQDESGMPNNRFLAERTGGTYSTLKVQPAELEDSGVYFCASSLGTRTDTQYFGPGTRLTVL.